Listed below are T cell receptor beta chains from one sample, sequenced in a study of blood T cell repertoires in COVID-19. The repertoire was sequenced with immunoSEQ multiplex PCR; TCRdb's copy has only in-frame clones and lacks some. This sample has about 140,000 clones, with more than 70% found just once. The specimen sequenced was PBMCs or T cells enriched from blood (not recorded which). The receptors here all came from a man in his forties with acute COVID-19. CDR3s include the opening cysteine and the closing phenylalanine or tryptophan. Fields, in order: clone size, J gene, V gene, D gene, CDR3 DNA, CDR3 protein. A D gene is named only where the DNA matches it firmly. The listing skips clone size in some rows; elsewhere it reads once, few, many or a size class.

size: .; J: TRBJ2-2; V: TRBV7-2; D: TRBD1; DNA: TGTGCCAGCAGCTTACAGGGGGCTGGGGAGCTGTTTTTT; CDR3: CASSLQGAGELFF
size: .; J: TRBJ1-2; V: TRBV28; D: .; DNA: TGTGCCAGCAGTCACAGATATGGCTACACCTTC; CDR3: CASSHRYGYTF
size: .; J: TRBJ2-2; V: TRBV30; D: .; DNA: TGTGCCTGGAGTGCAGGTTTTACCGGGGAGCTGTTTTTT; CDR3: CAWSAGFTGELFF
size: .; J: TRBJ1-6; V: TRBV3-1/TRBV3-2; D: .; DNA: TGTGCCAGCAGCCAAGGCTGGCAGGGTAATTCACCCCTCCACTTT; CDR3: CASSQGWQGNSPLHF
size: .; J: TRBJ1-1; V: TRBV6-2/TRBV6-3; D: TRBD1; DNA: TGTGCCAGCAGTTGGGGGACAGGGGTTACTGAAGCTTTCTTT; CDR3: CASSWGTGVTEAFF
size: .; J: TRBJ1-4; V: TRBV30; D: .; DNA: TGTGCCTGGACCTGGGCCGCAACTAATGAAAAACTGTTTTTT; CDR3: CAWTWAATNEKLFF
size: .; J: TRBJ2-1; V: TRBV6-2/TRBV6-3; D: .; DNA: TGTGCCAGCAGTTACTCCGCATTGGACTCGTTCTCCTACAATGAGCAGTTCTTC; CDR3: CASSYSALDSFSYNEQFF
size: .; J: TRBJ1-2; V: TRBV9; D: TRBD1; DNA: TGTGCCAGCAGCGTAACCCGGGACAGGGGGCTAGGAGGCTACACCTTC; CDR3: CASSVTRDRGLGGYTF
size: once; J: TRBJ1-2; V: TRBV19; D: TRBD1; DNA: TGTGCCAGTAGTATCGGACAGGGTTCCACCTTC; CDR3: CASSIGQGSTF
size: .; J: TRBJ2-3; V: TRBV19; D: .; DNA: TGTGCCAGTAGTATTAATGCGGGGAGCACAGATACGCAGTATTTT; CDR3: CASSINAGSTDTQYF
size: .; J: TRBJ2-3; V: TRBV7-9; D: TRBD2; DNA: TGTGCCAGCAGCTTAGGGCGGGGGACAGATACGCAGTATTTT; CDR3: CASSLGRGTDTQYF
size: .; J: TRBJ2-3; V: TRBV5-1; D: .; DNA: TGCGCCAGCAGGTCCGGCAGACTACCCACAGATACGCAGTATTTT; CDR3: CASRSGRLPTDTQYF
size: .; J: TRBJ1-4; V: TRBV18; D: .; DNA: TGTGCCAGCTCACCCGGACTAGTTGGGATTAATGAAAAACTGTTTTTT; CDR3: CASSPGLVGINEKLFF
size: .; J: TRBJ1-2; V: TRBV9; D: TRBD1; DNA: TGTGCCAGCAGCGTAGGAGGGACAGCTTATGGCTACACCTTC; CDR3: CASSVGGTAYGYTF
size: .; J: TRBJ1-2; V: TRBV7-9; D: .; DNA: TGTGCCAGCAGCTTAGCGAACAGACCTAACTATGGCTACACCTTC; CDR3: CASSLANRPNYGYTF
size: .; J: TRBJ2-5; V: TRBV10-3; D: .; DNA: TGTGCCATCAGTGAGACCCCGGGACAACTTAAAGAGACCCAGTACTTC; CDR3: CAISETPGQLKETQYF
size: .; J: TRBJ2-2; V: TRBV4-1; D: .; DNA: TGCGCCAGCAGCCAAGAACAGGGTGTCGTCGGGGAGCTGTTTTTT; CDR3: CASSQEQGVVGELFF
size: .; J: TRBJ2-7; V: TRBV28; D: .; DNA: TGTGCCAGCACCCCCCGAGGGGGAGTAGGGTACGAGCAGTACTTC; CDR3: CASTPRGGVGYEQYF
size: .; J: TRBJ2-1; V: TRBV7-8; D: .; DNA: TGTGCCAGCAGCCTACTGAGCTCCTACAATGAGCAGTTCTTC; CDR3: CASSLLSSYNEQFF
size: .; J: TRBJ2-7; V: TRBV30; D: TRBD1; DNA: TGTGCCTGGACGGAGACAGGGTACGAGCAGTACTTC; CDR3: CAWTETGYEQYF
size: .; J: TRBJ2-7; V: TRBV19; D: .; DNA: TGTGCCAGTAGTAGGGCGGACTCTTTCTACGAGCAGTACTTC; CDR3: CASSRADSFYEQYF
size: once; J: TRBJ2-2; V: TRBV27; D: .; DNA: TGTGCCAGCAGTTTAAGGGAGGCCGGGGAGCTGTTTTTT; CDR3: CASSLREAGELFF
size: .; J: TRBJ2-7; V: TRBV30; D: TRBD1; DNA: TGTGCCTGGAGTGTACTCACCCCAGGGGGTCTCTCCTACGAGCAGTACTTC; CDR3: CAWSVLTPGGLSYEQYF
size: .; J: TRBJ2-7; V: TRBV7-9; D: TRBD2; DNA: TGTGCCAGCAGCTCGTCCGGGACTAGCGAGGGCGAGCAGTACTTC; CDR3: CASSSSGTSEGEQYF
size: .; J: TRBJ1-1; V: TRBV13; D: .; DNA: TGTGCCAGCAGCTTACAGGGTCGAACTGAAGCTTTCTTT; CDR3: CASSLQGRTEAFF
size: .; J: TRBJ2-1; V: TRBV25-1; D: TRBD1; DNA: TGTGCCAGCAGGCCTGACAGGGGGCGTATCGATGAGCAGTTCTTC; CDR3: CASRPDRGRIDEQFF
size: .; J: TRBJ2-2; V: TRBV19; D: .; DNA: TGTGCCAGTAGCAGAGACAGGGAGGTAAATTCCGGGGAGCTGTTTTTT; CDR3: CASSRDREVNSGELFF
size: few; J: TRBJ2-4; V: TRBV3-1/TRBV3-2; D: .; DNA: TGTGCCAGCAGCACAGGGTACTTGGACATTCAGTACTTC; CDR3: CASSTGYLDIQYF
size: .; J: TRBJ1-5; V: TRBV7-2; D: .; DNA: TGTGCCAGCAGCTTAGGGCAGGGTAGCAATCAGCCCCAGCATTTT; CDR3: CASSLGQGSNQPQHF
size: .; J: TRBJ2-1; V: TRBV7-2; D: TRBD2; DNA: TGTGCCAGCAGATTAACGGGACTAGCTAACAATGAGCAGTTCTTC; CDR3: CASRLTGLANNEQFF
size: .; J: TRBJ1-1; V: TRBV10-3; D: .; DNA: TGTGCCATCAGTGTGGAGATCGACACTGAAGCTTTCTTT; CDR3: CAISVEIDTEAFF
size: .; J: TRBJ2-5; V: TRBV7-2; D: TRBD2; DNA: TGTGCCAGCAGCTTGCTCGGACTAGCGGGCTTTTCGGAGACCCAGTACTTC; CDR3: CASSLLGLAGFSETQYF
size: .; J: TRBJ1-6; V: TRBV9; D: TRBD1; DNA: TGTGCCAGCAGCGTCCAGGGACAGGTCAATTCACCCCTCCACTTT; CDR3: CASSVQGQVNSPLHF
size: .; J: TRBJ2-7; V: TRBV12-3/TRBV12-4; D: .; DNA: TGTGCCAGCAGTTCACTTAAGGAGCAGTACTTC; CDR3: CASSSLKEQYF
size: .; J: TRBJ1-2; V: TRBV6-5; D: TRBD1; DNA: TGTGCCAGCAACGACAGGGAGAATGGCTACACCTTC; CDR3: CASNDRENGYTF
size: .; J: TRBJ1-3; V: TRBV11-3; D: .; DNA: TGTGCCAGCAGCGCGGACAGTTTGAACTCTGGAAACACCATATATTTT; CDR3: CASSADSLNSGNTIYF
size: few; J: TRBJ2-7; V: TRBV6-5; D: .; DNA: TGTGCCAGCAGTTACTCCGTCCGGGGAGGCCGCACGTACTTC; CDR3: CASSYSVRGGRTYF
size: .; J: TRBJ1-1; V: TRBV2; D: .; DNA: TGTGCCAGCAGTGTCAGGAACACTGAAGCTTTCTTT; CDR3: CASSVRNTEAFF
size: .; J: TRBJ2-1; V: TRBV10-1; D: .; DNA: TGCGCCAGCAGTGAGTCCTCAGGGCGCCCCCAGTTCTTC; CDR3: CASSESSGRPQFF
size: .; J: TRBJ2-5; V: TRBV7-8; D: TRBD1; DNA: TGTGCCAGCAGTCGGGACAGGGAGGAGACCCAGTACTTC; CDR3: CASSRDREETQYF
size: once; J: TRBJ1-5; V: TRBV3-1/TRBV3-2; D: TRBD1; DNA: TGTGCCAGCAGCCTGACAGGGGCGGATCAGCCCCAGCATTTT; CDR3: CASSLTGADQPQHF
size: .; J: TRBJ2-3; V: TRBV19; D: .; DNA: TGTGCCAGTAGTATCGGGGGTGACACAGATACGCAGTATTTT; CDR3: CASSIGGDTDTQYF
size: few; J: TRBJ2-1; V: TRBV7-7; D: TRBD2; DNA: TGTGCCAGCAGCCCCACTTTAGCGGGAGGGCCCTACAATGAGCAGTTCTTC; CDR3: CASSPTLAGGPYNEQFF
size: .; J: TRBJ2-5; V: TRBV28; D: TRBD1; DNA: TGTGCCAGCAGTTTATGGGACAGGGCGGTGGCAGGGACCCAGTACTTC; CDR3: CASSLWDRAVAGTQYF
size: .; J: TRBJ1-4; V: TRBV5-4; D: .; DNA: TGTGCCAGCAGCTTGAAGGGGGTAGCTAATGAAAAACTGTTTTTT; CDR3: CASSLKGVANEKLFF
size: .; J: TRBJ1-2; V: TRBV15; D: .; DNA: TGTGCCACCAGCAGAAGTACAGCAGGCTATGGCTACACCTTC; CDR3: CATSRSTAGYGYTF
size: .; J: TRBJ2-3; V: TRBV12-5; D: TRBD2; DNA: TGTGCTAGTGGTTTGGCCTCTAGCGGTTGGGGGTCCGGCACAGATACGCAGTATTTT; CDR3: CASGLASSGWGSGTDTQYF
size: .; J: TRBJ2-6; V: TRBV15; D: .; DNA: TGTGCCACCAGCAGAGCTGAGGCTGCTCAGTCTGGGGCCAACGTCCTGACTTTC; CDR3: CATSRAEAAQSGANVLTF
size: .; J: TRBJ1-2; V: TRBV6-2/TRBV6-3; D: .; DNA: TGTGCCAGCAGTTACTCGGCGGGGAGAGGCTATGGCTACACCTTC; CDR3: CASSYSAGRGYGYTF
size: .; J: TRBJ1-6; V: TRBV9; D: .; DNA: TGTGCCAGCAGCGTAGAGGGGGTTAATTCACCCCTCCACTTT; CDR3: CASSVEGVNSPLHF
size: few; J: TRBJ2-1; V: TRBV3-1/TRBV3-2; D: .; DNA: TGTGCCAGCAGCCTAAACTCCTCCCCAGGCAATGAGCAGTTCTTC; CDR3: CASSLNSSPGNEQFF
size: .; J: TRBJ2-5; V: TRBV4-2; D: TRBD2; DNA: TGTGCCAGCAGCCAAGATCCGCCTAGCGGGGTTGAGACCCAGTACTTC; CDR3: CASSQDPPSGVETQYF
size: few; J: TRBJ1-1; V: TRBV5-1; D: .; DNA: TGCGCCAGCAGCTCGGGACAACCGAACACTGAAGCTTTCTTT; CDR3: CASSSGQPNTEAFF